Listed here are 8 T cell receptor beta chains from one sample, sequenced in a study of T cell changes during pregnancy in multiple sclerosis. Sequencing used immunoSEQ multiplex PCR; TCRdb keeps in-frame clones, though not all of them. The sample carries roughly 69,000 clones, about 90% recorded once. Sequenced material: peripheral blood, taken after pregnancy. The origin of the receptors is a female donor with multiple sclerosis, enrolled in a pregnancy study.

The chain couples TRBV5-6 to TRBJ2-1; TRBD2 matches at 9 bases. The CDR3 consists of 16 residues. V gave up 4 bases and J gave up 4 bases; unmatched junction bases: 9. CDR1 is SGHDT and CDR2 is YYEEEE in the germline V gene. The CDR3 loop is CASSPLAGDPYNEQFF. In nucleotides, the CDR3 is TGTGCCAGCAGCCCCTTAGCGGGAGACCCTTACAATGAGCAGTTCTTC.

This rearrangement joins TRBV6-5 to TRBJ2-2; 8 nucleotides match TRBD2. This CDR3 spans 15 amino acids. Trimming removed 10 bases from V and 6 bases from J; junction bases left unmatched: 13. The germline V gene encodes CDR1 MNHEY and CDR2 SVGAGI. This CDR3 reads CATRMAGGLAGELFF. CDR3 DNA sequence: TGTGCCACCCGGATGGCGGGAGGACTAGCCGGGGAGCTGTTTTTT.

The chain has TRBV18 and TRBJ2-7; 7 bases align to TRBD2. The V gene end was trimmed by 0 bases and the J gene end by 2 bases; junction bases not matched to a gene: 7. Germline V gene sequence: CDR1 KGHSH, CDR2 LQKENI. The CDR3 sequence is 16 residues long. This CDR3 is CASSPPVAGVTYEQYF. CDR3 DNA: TGTGCCAGCTCACCACCGGTTGCGGGGGTAACCTACGAGCAGTACTTC.

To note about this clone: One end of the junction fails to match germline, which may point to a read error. The CDR3 loop is CASSLGREGVQFF. The CDR3 DNA reads as TGTGCTAGCAGCTTAGGGCGGGAGGGGGTCCAGTTCTTC. The V and J genes are TRBV7-7 and TRBJ2-1; 9 nucleotides align to TRBD2. The CDR3 is made up of 13 amino acids. Germline loops: CDR1 SSHAT, CDR2 FNYEAQ (reference sequence).

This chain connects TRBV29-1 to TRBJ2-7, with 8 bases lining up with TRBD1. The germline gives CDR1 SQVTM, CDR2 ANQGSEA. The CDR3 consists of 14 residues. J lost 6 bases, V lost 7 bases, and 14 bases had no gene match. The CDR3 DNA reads TGCAGCGCCATCATTCGGACAGGGAGGAGCGAGCAGTACTTC. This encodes CSAIIRTGRSEQYF.

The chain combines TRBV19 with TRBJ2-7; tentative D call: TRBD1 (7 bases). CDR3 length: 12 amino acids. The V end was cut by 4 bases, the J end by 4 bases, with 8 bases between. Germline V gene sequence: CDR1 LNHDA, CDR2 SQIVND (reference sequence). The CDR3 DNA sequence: TGTGCCAGTAGTACAGGGGGGTACGAGCAGTACTTC. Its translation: CASSTGGYEQYF.

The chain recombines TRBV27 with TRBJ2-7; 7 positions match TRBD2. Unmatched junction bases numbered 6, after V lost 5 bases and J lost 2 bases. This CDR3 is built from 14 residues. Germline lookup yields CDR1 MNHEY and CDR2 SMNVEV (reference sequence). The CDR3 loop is CASSSSGKTYEQYF. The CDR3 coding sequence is TGTGCCAGCAGTAGCAGCGGGAAGACCTACGAGCAGTACTTC.

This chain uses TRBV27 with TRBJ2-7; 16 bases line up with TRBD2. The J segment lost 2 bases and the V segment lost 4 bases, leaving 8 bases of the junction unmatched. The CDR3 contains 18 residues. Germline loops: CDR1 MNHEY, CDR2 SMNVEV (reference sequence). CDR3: CASSSPGLAGGMTYEQYF. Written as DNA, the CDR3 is TGTGCCAGCAGTTCACCGGGACTAGCGGGAGGGATGACCTACGAGCAGTACTTC.